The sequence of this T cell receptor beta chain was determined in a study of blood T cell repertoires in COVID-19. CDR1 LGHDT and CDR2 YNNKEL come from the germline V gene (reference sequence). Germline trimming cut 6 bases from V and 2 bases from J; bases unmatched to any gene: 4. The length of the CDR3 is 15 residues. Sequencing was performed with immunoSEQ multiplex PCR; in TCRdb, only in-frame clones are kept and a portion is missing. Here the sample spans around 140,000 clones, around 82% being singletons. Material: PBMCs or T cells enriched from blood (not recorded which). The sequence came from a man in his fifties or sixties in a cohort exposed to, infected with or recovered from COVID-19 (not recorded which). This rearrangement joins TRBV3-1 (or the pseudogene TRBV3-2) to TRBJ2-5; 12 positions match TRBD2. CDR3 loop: CASSLAGGRQETQYF. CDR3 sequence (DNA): TGTGCCAGCAGTCTAGCGGGAGGGAGGCAAGAGACCCAGTACTTC.